The 26 T cell receptor beta chains in this list originate from one sample, sequenced in a study of CD8 T cells in ankylosing spondylitis. From the 5' RACE reads, TCRdb called clonotypes with MiXCR, one entry per CDR3 protein. The sample yields over 60,000 distinct CDR3 sequences, 5.3% seen once. The sample comprised blood, either unsorted or a sorted T cell fraction (not recorded which). The origin of the receptors is a male donor with ankylosing spondylitis or in good health (not recorded which).

This clonotype was seen repeatedly, ten times or more. The chain is built from TRBV7-2 and TRBJ1-1, with D possibly matching TRBD1 (5 bases). The germline gives CDR1 SGHTA, CDR2 FQGNSA. The CDR3 covers 14 residues. The V end was cut by 3 bases, the J end by 3 bases, with 11 bases between. CDR3 sequence: CASSFQGDYTEAFF. In DNA form, the CDR3 reads TGTGCCAGCAGCTTTCAAGGGGACTACACTGAAGCTTTCTTT.

This clonotype showed up many times. V gene TRBV2 combines with J gene TRBJ2-3; TRBD2 matches at 7 bases. This CDR3 is built from 16 residues. Germline values: CDR1 SNHLY, CDR2 FYNNEI. V lost 8 bases, J lost 1 base, and 12 bases stayed unmatched. DNA for the CDR3: TGTGCCAGCTCCGAAATCGGGGGGTATGGCACAGATACGCAGTATTTT. This translates into CASSEIGGYGTDTQYF. The full variable domain, rest sourced from reference TRBV2 and TRBJ2-3, is EPEVTQTPSHQVTQMGQEVILRCVPISNHLYFYWYRQILGQKVEFLVSFYNNEISEKSEIFDDQFSVERPDGSNFTLKIRSTKLEDSAMYFCASSEIGGYGTDTQYFGPGTRLTVL.

This clonotype was observed many times. The V and J genes are TRBV12-3 or TRBV12-4 and TRBJ1-5, with no clear D. CDR3 length: 14 amino acids. V shed 8 bases and J shed 3 bases, with 14 bases lying between them. CDR3 sequence reads: CASREGPFNQPQHF. The CDR3 nucleotides read TGTGCCAGCCGTGAAGGGCCTTTCAATCAGCCCCAGCATTTT.

This clonotype was counted many times. The chain joins TRBV7-2 to TRBJ1-1; no clear D. Germline CDR1 is SGHTA and CDR2 is FQGNSA. This CDR3 contains 14 residues. The V gene lost 5 bases and the J gene lost 0 bases, with 10 bases spanning the gap. CDR3 in amino acids: CASSPPFMNTEAFF. In nucleotides, the CDR3 is TGTGCCAGCAGCCCACCGTTTATGAACACTGAAGCTTTCTTT.

The sample holds many counts of this clonotype. The CDR3 DNA reads TGTGCCAGCAGCTTCCGACAGGGTGGTCAACAGCCCCAGCATTTT. Its translation: CASSFRQGGQQPQHF. The chain combines TRBV7-2 with TRBJ1-5; 7 bases agree with TRBD1. The junction had 9 bases not matched to a gene; V was cut back by 3 bases and J by 7 bases. The CDR3 covers 15 residues. The germline V gene encodes CDR1 SGHTA and CDR2 FQGNSA.

This clonotype was detected ten times or more. The chain is built from TRBV28 and TRBJ2-4; 7 nucleotides match TRBD2. The CDR3 loop spans 14 amino acids. CDR1 is MDHEN, CDR2 SYDVKM, per germline. J was trimmed by 6 bases and V by 5 bases; bases with no gene match: 7. CDR3 amino acids: CASSPSGGGNIQYF. For the CDR3, the DNA is TGTGCCAGCAGTCCTAGCGGTGGTGGAAACATTCAGTACTTC.

This clonotype was observed many times. The CDR3 nucleotides are TGTGCCAGCAGTTACGGTTTGGCTAGCGGGTGGGATACGCAGTATTTT. It is translated as CASSYGLASGWDTQYF. The chain couples TRBV6-5 to TRBJ2-3, with 8 bases identical to TRBD2. V was clipped by 2 bases and J by 6 bases; unmatched bases: 10. The CDR3 has 16 residues. Per the germline V gene, CDR1 is MNHEY and CDR2 is SVGAGI.

This clonotype was recorded at least ten times. This CDR3 reads CATSDQPIFSALQQETQYF. The CDR3 coding sequence is TGTGCCACCAGTGATCAGCCGATCTTTTCTGCCCTCCAACAAGAGACCCAGTACTTC. The chain has TRBV24-1 and TRBJ2-5; unclear D gene. Trimming stripped 3 bases from V and 2 bases from J, with 24 bases between. Germline CDR1 KGHDR, CDR2 SFDVKD. The CDR3 extends over 19 amino acids.

This clonotype showed up many times. The chain joins TRBV5-1 to TRBJ1-1; tentative D call: TRBD1 (5 bases). The germline V and J ends were trimmed by 0 bases and 8 bases, with 17 bases remaining between them. This CDR3 region has 15 residues. Germline CDR1 SGHRS, CDR2 YFSETQ. As DNA, the CDR3 is TGCGCCAGCAGCTTGGGGGGCCTATTGGAATTGGAAGCTTTCTTT. It encodes CASSLGGLLELEAFF. The full variable domain, completed using reference TRBV5-1 and TRBJ1-1, is KAGVTQTPRYLIKTRGQQVTLSCSPISGHRSVSWYQQTPGQGLQFLFEYFSETQRNKGNFPGRFSGRQFSNSRSEMNVSTLELGDSALYLCASSLGGLLELEAFFGQGTRLTVV.

This clonotype was recorded at least ten times. The rearrangement uses TRBV7-9 and TRBJ2-1, with D possibly matching TRBD2 (7 bases). The CDR3 extends over 15 amino acids. Germline CDR1 reads SEHNR; CDR2 reads FQNEAQ (reference sequence). Trimming stripped 4 bases from V and 2 bases from J, with 12 bases between. The CDR3 coding sequence is TGTGCCAGCAGCTATGGGGGGGCGACCTACAATGAGCAGTTCTTC. Encoded protein: CASSYGGATYNEQFF.

V usage is TRBV9 and J usage is TRBJ1-1, with D perhaps matching TRBD1 (6 bases). CDR1 and CDR2 (germline): SGDLS, YYNGEE. The germline V and J ends were trimmed by 0 bases and 6 bases, with 12 bases remaining between them. There are 14 residues in the CDR3. Here the CDR3 DNA reads TGTGCCAGCAGCGTAGCTGCAGGGGAGTCTGAAGCTTTCTTT. Translated: CASSVAAGESEAFF. The full variable domain, rest sourced from reference TRBV9 and TRBJ1-1, is DSGVTQTPKHLITATGQRVTLRCSPRSGDLSVYWYQQSLDQGLQFLIQYYNGEERAKGNILERFSAQQFPDLHSELNLSSLELGDSALYFCASSVAAGESEAFFGQGTRLTVV.

This clonotype came up many times. The chain couples TRBV5-4 to TRBJ1-1; 10 bases line up with TRBD1. Looked up from germline, CDR1 is SGHNT and CDR2 is YYREEE (reference sequence). The CDR3 length is 17 residues. Trimming took 0 bases from V and 8 from J; bases not matched to a gene: 13. The CDR3 sequence is CASSLGGQGGRTVEAFF. The DNA of the CDR3 is TGTGCCAGCAGCTTGGGTGGACAGGGGGGTAGAACGGTCGAAGCTTTCTTT.

Only a few counts were recorded for this clonotype. The CDR3 spells CSAKRVHGYTF. The CDR3 DNA reads as TGCAGTGCAAAGAGGGTCCATGGCTACACCTTC. The chain combines TRBV20-1 with TRBJ1-2; D is undetermined. This CDR3 spans 11 amino acids. Germline V lookup: CDR1 DFQATT, CDR2 SNEGSKA (reference sequence). The V and J ends lost 6 bases and 6 bases respectively, with 11 bases between them.

This clonotype was found many times. V is TRBV20-1 and J is TRBJ2-2; 8 bases match TRBD1. The CDR3 runs 15 residues. Germline CDR1 DFQATT, CDR2 SNEGSKA (reference sequence). V was clipped by 4 bases and J by 2 bases; unmatched bases: 6. The CDR3 loop reads CSATTGTGNTGELFF. The DNA of the CDR3 is TGCAGTGCTACCACCGGGACAGGAAACACCGGGGAGCTGTTTTTT.

This clonotype was counted at least ten times. The genes are TRBV3-1 and TRBJ1-6, with unresolved D. The CDR3 covers 13 residues. V lost 0 bases, J lost 11 bases, and 8 bases lay in between. CDR1 and CDR2 from the germline V gene are LGHDT and YNNKEL (reference sequence). The CDR3 DNA reads TGTGCCAGCAGCCAAGACAGGCTTGCACCCCTCCACTTT. This sequence encodes CASSQDRLAPLHF.

This clonotype was recorded at least ten times. The J gene is TRBJ2-1, the V gene TRBV3-1, with D unresolved. The CDR3 spans 13 residues. V lost 4 bases to trimming and J lost 9 bases, with 13 bases between them. CDR1 and CDR2 (germline): LGHDT, YNNKEL (reference sequence). In DNA form, the CDR3 reads TGTGCCAGCAGCCCCCGGGCCCTCCGTGAGCAGTTCTTC. This sequence encodes CASSPRALREQFF.

This clonotype was seen many times. The V gene is TRBV5-4, the J gene TRBJ2-1, with D unclear. This CDR3 spans 12 amino acids. Germline loops: CDR1 SGHNT, CDR2 YYREEE (reference sequence). V was shortened by 1 base and J by 4 bases, with 3 bases between the two germline ends. The CDR3: CASSLQYNEQFF. Here the CDR3 DNA reads TGTGCCAGCAGCTTGCAGTACAATGAGCAGTTCTTC.

This clonotype was picked up many times. The chain links TRBV18 to TRBJ2-7; maybe TRBD2 (5 bases). The V end was cut by 2 bases, the J end by 5 bases, with 10 bases between. Germline CDR1 and CDR2: KGHSH and LQKENI. The CDR3 is 13 amino acids. As DNA, the CDR3 is TGTGCCAGCTCACCAGGAGGTAGCGACGAGCAGTACTTC. This encodes CASSPGGSDEQYF.

This clonotype was recorded at least ten times. The rearrangement links TRBV12-3 or TRBV12-4 to TRBJ1-2; D unresolved. Trimming took off 0 bases at V and 4 bases at J, with 6 bases between the two ends. The CDR3 is made up of 13 amino acids. The DNA of the CDR3 is TGTGCCAGCAGTTTAGCGGCGGTCTATGGCTACACCTTC. Translating it yields CASSLAAVYGYTF.

This clonotype was counted many times. The J gene is TRBJ2-2, the V gene TRBV5-1; a weak D match, TRBD2 (5 bases). The CDR3 runs to 14 residues. CDR1 is SGHRS and CDR2 is YFSETQ in the germline V gene. The ends were cut back, 4 bases at V and 7 bases at J, with 14 bases in the middle. CDR3 region: CASSTASGLGELFF. The DNA of the CDR3 is TGCGCCAGCAGCACGGCTTCAGGACTCGGGGAGCTGTTTTTT. Supplemented by reference TRBV5-1 and TRBJ2-2, the full variable domain reads KAGVTQTPRYLIKTRGQQVTLSCSPISGHRSVSWYQQTPGQGLQFLFEYFSETQRNKGNFPGRFSGRQFSNSRSEMNVSTLELGDSALYLCASSTASGLGELFFGEGSRLTVL.

This clonotype has more than one count but fewer than ten. The rearrangement uses TRBV5-1 and TRBJ1-1, with 9 bases that match TRBD1. The CDR3 loop spans 16 amino acids. Germline V gene lookup returns CDR1 SGHRS and CDR2 YFSETQ. V lost 3 bases and J lost 0; bases outside the gene matches: 6. The CDR3 coding sequence is TGCGCCAGCAGCTCCACAGGGGGCCCGATGAACACTGAAGCTTTCTTT. Amino acid sequence: CASSSTGGPMNTEAFF.

This sequence joins TRBV12-3 or TRBV12-4 and TRBJ2-5; no firm D call. This CDR3 is 18 amino acids long. V shed 2 bases and J shed 5 bases, with 24 bases lying between them. The CDR3 region is CASSLIGRGPLMSETQYF. CDR3 nucleotides: TGTGCCAGCAGTTTAATCGGACGTGGCCCTCTCATGTCGGAGACCCAGTACTTC.

This clonotype was observed at least ten times. The chain couples TRBV2 to TRBJ1-5; D not resolved. The CDR3 runs to 15 residues. CDR1 is SNHLY and CDR2 is FYNNEI in the germline V gene. V lost 7 bases, J lost 2 bases, and 15 bases lay in between. This CDR3 is CASTEGSQGNQPQHF. DNA of the CDR3: TGTGCCAGCACCGAAGGGAGCCAAGGCAATCAGCCCCAGCATTTT.

This clonotype was seen ten or more times. The V and J genes are TRBV6-2 or TRBV6-3 and TRBJ1-1; no clear D. Germline CDR1 and CDR2: MNHEY and SVGEGT. The V gene lost 6 bases and the J gene lost 0 bases, with 11 bases spanning the gap. The CDR3 totals 14 residues. This CDR3 is CASRTEGLNTEAFF. Here the CDR3 DNA reads TGTGCCAGCAGAACGGAGGGTCTGAACACTGAAGCTTTCTTT.

This clonotype was seen repeatedly, ten times or more. CDR3 DNA: TGTGCCAGCAGCTTAGGGTCCCAGGGGGAGGTTGGGCAGTATTTT. Residues: CASSLGSQGEVGQYF. V and J are TRBV7-6 and TRBJ2-3; the D gene is possibly TRBD1 (7 bases). The CDR3 has 15 amino acids. CDR1 SGHVS and CDR2 FNYEAQ come from the germline V gene. V dropped 1 base and J dropped 11 bases, with 19 bases sitting between them.

This clonotype was seen more than once but under ten times. This chain connects TRBV4-3 to TRBJ1-1; D perhaps matches TRBD1 (5 bases). Trimming took off 2 bases at V and 1 base at J, with 14 bases between the two ends. CDR1 is LGHNA, CDR2 YSLEER, per germline. This CDR3 is 16 amino acids long. The CDR3 loop reads CASSQLGVGENTEAFF. As DNA, the CDR3 is TGCGCCAGCAGCCAACTGGGCGTAGGGGAGAACACTGAAGCTTTCTTT.